These 22 T cell receptor beta chains share one sample of origin, sequenced in a study of Tregs in tolerant kidney transplant recipients (dated by TCRdb to the late 2010s). Library method: the immunoSEQ multiplex PCR assay. Held by TCRdb, this immuneACCESS table contains in-frame sequences only and omits some clones. Under half of the omission traces to an unresolved V gene where checked; the cause of the rest is unknown. This sample comprises fewer than 65,000 clones, 75% to 90% of them detected only once. The top ten hold about 2% of the sample. Explained via the paper, the time point label denotes: blood sample drawn before combined kidney and bone marrow transplant. The specimen comprised Tregs from blood, sampled before the transplant. These receptors were obtained from a human donor who received a combined kidney and bone marrow transplant.

The rearrangement uses TRBV5-1 and TRBJ2-5; the match to TRBD2 covers 13 bases. The CDR3 contains 20 residues. CDR1 SGHRS and CDR2 YFSETQ come from the germline V gene. Trimming took 1 base from V and 4 from J; bases not matched to a gene: 16. CDR3 amino acids: CASSLYTSGRAKTPRETQYF. For the CDR3, the DNA is TGCGCCAGCAGCTTGTACACTAGCGGGAGGGCCAAGACCCCCCGAGAGACCCAGTACTTC.

The V call is TRBV2, the J call TRBJ1-4; no clear D gene. The V and J ends lost 6 bases and 0 bases respectively, with 8 bases between them. CDR3 length equals 14 residues. Germline values: CDR1 SNHLY, CDR2 FYNNEI. The CDR3 sequence: CASRGSPTNEKLFF. DNA of the CDR3: TGTGCCAGCAGGGGGTCTCCAACTAATGAAAAACTGTTTTTT.

V gene TRBV9 combines with J gene TRBJ2-1; 11 bases fit TRBD2. The germline CDR1 and CDR2 sequences are SGDLS and YYNGEE. V lost 0 bases and J lost 2; bases outside the gene matches: 4. The CDR3 has 17 amino acids. CDR3 amino acids: CASSVGLAGPAYNEQFF. In DNA form, the CDR3 reads TGTGCCAGCAGCGTAGGACTAGCGGGGCCAGCCTACAATGAGCAGTTCTTC. The full variable domain, with the rest looked up from reference TRBV9 and TRBJ2-1, is DSGVTQTPKHLITATGQRVTLRCSPRSGDLSVYWYQQSLDQGLQFLIQYYNGEERAKGNILERFSAQQFPDLHSELNLSSLELGDSALYFCASSVGLAGPAYNEQFFGPGTRLTVL.

The CDR3 region is CASSFRDSGTYTTDTQYF. The CDR3 coding sequence is TGTGCCAGCAGTTTTAGAGATAGCGGGACTTACACCACAGATACGCAGTATTTT. This chain uses TRBV27 with TRBJ2-3, with 8 bases fitting TRBD2. Germline CDR1 reads MNHEY; CDR2 reads SMNVEV (reference sequence). V shed 3 bases and J 2 bases; nucleotides not matched to a gene: 13. This CDR3 has 18 residues.

The V gene is TRBV12-5, the J gene TRBJ1-5; no firm D call. There are 11 residues in the CDR3. Trimming cost V 5 bases and J 10 bases, with 9 bases left between them. Germline-derived CDR1 and CDR2 are LGHNT and FRNRAP. The CDR3 DNA is TGTGCTAGTGGTCCTTTTACCCCCCAGCATTTT. Protein product: CASGPFTPQHF.

The chain couples TRBV11-2 to TRBJ2-5; 7 nucleotides match TRBD1. The CDR3 length is 13 residues. V lost 4 bases to trimming and J lost 5 bases; unmatched junction nucleotides: 4. The germline gives CDR1 SGHAT, CDR2 FQNNGV. The CDR3 coding sequence is TGTGCCAGCAGCTCCCTCAGGGGGGAGACCCAGTACTTC. This codes for CASSSLRGETQYF.

The chain has TRBV6-6 and TRBJ2-7, with D tentatively TRBD2 (6 bases). CDR3 length equals 11 residues. The V end lost 5 bases, the J end lost 6 bases, and 8 bases lay between the germline ends. Germline values: CDR1 MNHNY, CDR2 SVGAGI (reference sequence). This CDR3 reads CASSLASEQYF. Written as DNA, the CDR3 is TGTGCCAGCAGTCTAGCGAGCGAGCAGTACTTC.

The sample holds one count of this clone. The chain couples TRBV5-4 to TRBJ2-5, with 8 bases fitting TRBD2. Trimming at V came to 0 bases and at J to 5 bases, leaving 3 bases not matched to a gene. The germline V gene encodes CDR1 SGHNT and CDR2 YYREEE (reference sequence). The CDR3 has 14 residues. The CDR3 loop is CASSLARGGETQYF. CDR3 nucleotide sequence: TGTGCCAGCAGCTTGGCCCGGGGGGGGGAGACCCAGTACTTC.

The J gene is TRBJ1-1, the V gene TRBV27; no clear D gene. V lost 6 bases to trimming and J lost 0 bases, with 11 bases between them. The germline CDR1 and CDR2 sequences are MNHEY and SMNVEV (reference sequence). The CDR3 spans 14 residues. CDR3 sequence reads: CASRSGSMNTEAFF. CDR3 nucleotides: TGTGCCAGCAGGTCGGGTTCCATGAACACTGAAGCTTTCTTT.

The V and J genes are TRBV19 and TRBJ1-5; the match to TRBD1 covers 7 bases. The CDR3 is 17 amino acids. Trimming at V came to 4 bases and at J to 6 bases, leaving 15 bases not matched to a gene. Germline assignment: CDR1 LNHDA and CDR2 SQIVND (reference sequence). The CDR3: CASSSEPQGTAGQPQHF. In nucleotides, the CDR3 is TGTGCCAGTAGTAGCGAGCCCCAGGGGACAGCGGGTCAGCCCCAGCATTTT.

This chain links TRBV4-1 with TRBJ1-5; no reliable D call. The germline gives CDR1 MGHRA, CDR2 YSYEKL. The ends were cut back, 2 bases at V and 1 base at J, with 9 bases in the middle. This CDR3 spans 15 amino acids. Here the CDR3 DNA reads TGCGCCAGCAGCCAATTTCGAGTAAGCAATCAGCCCCAGCATTTT. Translating gives CASSQFRVSNQPQHF.

The chain is built from TRBV4-1 and TRBJ2-7; 8 bases map to TRBD1. Per the germline V gene, CDR1 is MGHRA and CDR2 is YSYEKL. The length of the CDR3 is 15 residues. After removal of 4 bases from V and 5 bases from J, the junction contained 10 bases not matched to a gene. CDR3 region: CASSLVRTGPHEQYF. The CDR3 bases are TGCGCCAGCAGCCTGGTCCGGACAGGGCCCCACGAGCAGTACTTC.

The rearrangement joins TRBV19 to TRBJ1-4, with 9 bases identical to TRBD1. Germline V CDR1 and CDR2: LNHDA, SQIVND (reference sequence). V gave up 6 bases and J gave up 6 bases; unmatched junction bases: 5. This CDR3 contains 14 residues. The CDR3 protein is CASRGQGGYEKLFF. DNA for the CDR3: TGTGCCAGTAGGGGACAGGGAGGTTATGAAAAACTGTTTTTT.

This chain links TRBV28 with TRBJ1-2; D call uncertain. This CDR3 region has 14 residues. V was shortened by 3 bases and J by 8 bases, with 16 bases between the two germline ends. The germline V gene encodes CDR1 MDHEN and CDR2 SYDVKM. CDR3 residues: CASSFRGPTFGYTF. The CDR3 nucleotides read TGTGCCAGCAGTTTTCGTGGGCCTACCTTCGGCTACACCTTC.

V usage is TRBV5-6 and J usage is TRBJ1-2; D is ambiguous. Trimming took 4 bases from V and 4 from J, leaving 14 bases between them. The V gene's germline CDR1 is SGHDT and CDR2 YYEEEE. This CDR3 is 14 amino acids long. In DNA form, the CDR3 reads TGTGCCAGCAGCGGGGTGGTGTTCGGCTATGGCTACACCTTC. Its translation is CASSGVVFGYGYTF. Full variable domain (missing parts from reference TRBV5-6 and TRBJ1-2): DAGVTQSPTHLIKTRGQQVTLRCSPKSGHDTVSWYQQALGQGPQFIFQYYEEEERQRGNFPDRFSGHQFPNYSSELNVNALLLGDSALYLCASSGVVFGYGYTFGSGTRLTVV.

This clone is medium-sized. V and J are TRBV10-3 and TRBJ1-4; D is unresolved. CDR3 length: 16 residues. Germline V gene lookup returns CDR1 ENHRY and CDR2 SYGVKD. V was shortened by 0 bases and J by 4 bases, with 12 bases between the two germline ends. CDR3: CAISESLTDRNEKLFF. The CDR3 bases are TGTGCCATCAGTGAGTCACTGACGGACCGTAATGAAAAACTGTTTTTT.

This sequence joins TRBV19 and TRBJ2-5; 8 positions agree with TRBD2. With V trimmed by 7 bases and J by 5 bases, 3 bases remained unmatched. CDR1 is LNHDA, CDR2 SQIVND, per germline (reference sequence). The CDR3 totals 12 residues. DNA for the CDR3: TGTGCCAGTACGGGGGGGGCGGAGACCCAGTACTTC. This sequence encodes CASTGGAETQYF.

In nucleotides, the CDR3 is TGTGCCAGCAGCCAAAGACCCGGGGTTACCGAGCAGTACTTC. It translates to CASSQRPGVTEQYF. V usage is TRBV14 and J usage is TRBJ2-5; maybe TRBD2 (5 bases). The DNA end lines up better with TRBJ2-7; the J call may be wrong. The germline V gene has CDR1 SGHDN and CDR2 FVKESK. The CDR3 is 14 amino acids.

The CDR3 is CASSDLPGQPQHF. The CDR3 DNA sequence: TGTGCCAGCAGTGACCTTCCTGGGCAGCCCCAGCATTTT. The chain combines TRBV2 with TRBJ1-5; D uncertain. The germline V gene has CDR1 SNHLY and CDR2 FYNNEI. Trimming shortened V by 3 bases and J by 7 bases, and 10 bases separated the two germline ends. CDR3 size: 13 residues.

The CDR3 nucleotides are TGCGCCAGCAGTGAGTCGCTCCGGCTAGATACGCAGTATTTT. Translating gives CASSESLRLDTQYF. This rearrangement joins TRBV10-2 to TRBJ2-3; D remains ambiguous. The germline V gene has CDR1 WSHSY and CDR2 SAAADI. V was shortened by 0 bases and J by 5 bases, with 9 bases between the two germline ends. The CDR3 runs to 14 residues.

This chain connects TRBV7-9 to TRBJ2-5, with 8 bases lining up with TRBD1. V lost 4 bases, J lost 11 bases, and 18 bases stayed unmatched. Germline V gene lookup returns CDR1 SEHNR and CDR2 FQNEAQ (reference sequence). This CDR3 is built from 16 residues. The CDR3, as DNA: TGTGCCAGCAGCTCCTGGAGGGGGCAGGGGGCGCGAGAGCAGTACTTC. Translating it yields CASSSWRGQGAREQYF.

In this sample, this clone turned up once. V gene TRBV5-1 combines with J gene TRBJ2-7; the match to TRBD1 covers 9 bases. Germline V gene lookup returns CDR1 SGHRS and CDR2 YFSETQ. V shed 0 bases, J shed 6 bases, and the junction held 7 bases outside the gene matches. The CDR3 consists of 15 residues. CDR3 region: CASSLGTTGGAEQYF. CDR3 bases: TGCGCCAGCAGCTTGGGAACGACAGGGGGGGCCGAGCAGTACTTC.